This TCR beta chain was documented in a study of cytomegalovirus exposure and HLA in healthy donors. About the research overall: There were 90 million to 130 million unique TCR beta sequences, drawn from about 180 million T cells, in an earlier analysis. Study results and limitations: The study designated 150 or so TCR beta chains cytomegalovirus-associated. In an earlier analysis, most TCR beta V segments were productive about 87% or about 30% of the time.

The PCR used 60 Vbeta and 13 Jbeta primers. Some clones are missing from TCRdb's copy, which holds only in-frame ones; the method was immunoSEQ multiplex PCR. The profile shows 90,000 or so clones, around 82% of them singletons. When sampled, the donors appeared nominally healthy, though they likely had unrecorded immune exposures. As regards this clone: Its antigen is as yet unknown.

The CDR3 consists of 13 residues. Trimming stripped 3 bases from V and 8 bases from J, with 13 bases between. CDR1 and CDR2 (germline): LGHNA, YSLEER. The sample consisted of PBMCs. This sequence joins TRBV4-3 and TRBJ1-2; TRBD1 is a possible D gene (6 bases). The source is a man aged 25-45 years in good health and CMV-seropositive. CDR3 residues: CASSQVTGQGYTF. The CDR3 DNA sequence: TGCGCCAGCAGCCAGGTGACAGGTCAGGGCTACACCTTC.